These 14 T cell receptor beta chains were all obtained from the same sample, sequenced in a study of T cell responses to AZD1222 COVID-19 vaccine. Method: immunoSEQ multiplex PCR; TCRdb's copy keeps in-frame clones and lacks some. The sample lists roughly 48,000 clones, about 89% occurring once. The input for sequencing was peripheral blood, taken 28 days after the second AZD1222 dose. The source is an adult who received the AZD1222 COVID-19 vaccine.

This chain links TRBV29-1 with TRBJ1-2; D perhaps matches TRBD1 (5 bases). The CDR3 consists of 11 residues. The germline V gene encodes CDR1 SQVTM and CDR2 ANQGSEA. Between the trimmed V and J ends, which lost 7 bases and 5 bases, there was a span of 11 bases. CDR3 sequence reads: CSGQNSYGYTF. CDR3 bases: TGCAGCGGACAGAATTCGTATGGCTACACCTTC.

This clone was counted once. This chain uses TRBV4-1 with TRBJ2-5; TRBD1 aligns across 7 bases. CDR3 length equals 14 residues. Germline V CDR1 and CDR2: MGHRA, YSYEKL. Losses at the gene ends were 4 bases for V and 2 bases for J; bases not matched to a gene: 4. This chain's CDR3 is CASSLRDRQETQYF. The CDR3 coding sequence is TGCGCCAGCAGCCTCCGGGACAGACAAGAGACCCAGTACTTC.

This sequence joins TRBV28 and TRBJ2-7; D not certain. CDR3 length: 10 residues. V dropped 5 bases and J dropped 3 bases, with 2 bases sitting between them. The germline CDR1 and CDR2 sequences are MDHEN and SYDVKM. DNA for the CDR3: TGTGCCAGCAGTCGCTACGAGCAGTACTTC. Translating it yields CASSRYEQYF.

This chain's CDR3 is CASRKGTVTNEKLFF. As DNA, the CDR3 is TGTGCCAGCAGGAAGGGGACAGTTACCAATGAAAAACTGTTTTTT. The rearrangement links TRBV6-5 to TRBJ1-4; 7 nucleotides agree with TRBD1. Germline V gene data show CDR1 as MNHEY and CDR2 as SVGAGI. V was clipped by 6 bases and J by 5 bases; unmatched bases: 9. The CDR3 runs 15 residues.

This chain joins TRBV6-2 or TRBV6-3 and TRBJ2-3; 9 nucleotides line up with TRBD2. Germline V gene lookup returns CDR1 MNHEY and CDR2 SVGEGT. The CDR3 is 14 residues long. Unmatched junction bases numbered 3, after V lost 4 bases and J lost 4 bases. This CDR3 is CASSSSGRPDTQYF. In nucleotides, the CDR3 is TGTGCCAGCAGTTCAAGCGGGAGGCCAGATACGCAGTATTTT.

The chain carries TRBV13 and TRBJ2-2, with 8 bases that match TRBD1. This CDR3 spans 16 amino acids. Germline CDR1 and CDR2: PRHDT and FYEKMQ (reference sequence). With V trimmed by 5 bases and J by 8 bases, 13 bases remained unmatched. DNA of the CDR3: TGTGCCAGCAGCGCGCGACAGGGGCTGGGTGGTGGGGAGCTGTTTTTT. It codes for CASSARQGLGGGELFF.

V gene TRBV5-1 combines with J gene TRBJ1-1; D remains unclear. Trimming took 0 bases from V and 3 from J, leaving 3 bases between them. This CDR3 region has 12 residues. The germline V gene has CDR1 SGHRS and CDR2 YFSETQ. DNA of the CDR3: TGCGCCAGCAGCTTGGGGGACACTGAAGCTTTCTTT. Translating gives CASSLGDTEAFF.

This clone was seen once. The germline gene is not matched at one end of the junction; a read error may be the cause. CDR3 in amino acids: CASSLSPRDYEQYF. The CDR3, as DNA: TGTGCCAGCAGTCTATCCCCTCGGGACTACGAGCAGTACTTC. The gene calls are TRBV27 and TRBJ2-7, with D tentatively TRBD2 (5 bases). The CDR3 runs to 14 residues. Germline V gives CDR1 MNHEY, CDR2 SMNVEV (reference sequence).

V is TRBV6-5 and J is TRBJ2-3, with 8 bases lining up with TRBD2. Germline-derived CDR1 and CDR2 are MNHEY and SVGAGI. Germline trimming cut 7 bases from V and 5 bases from J; bases unmatched to any gene: 8. CDR3 length: 14 amino acids. CDR3 nucleotides: TGTGCCAGCAACCCCGGGACTAGTAAAGATACGCAGTATTTT. Its translation is CASNPGTSKDTQYF.

This chain connects TRBV19 to TRBJ1-2, with D perhaps matching TRBD1 (6 bases). CDR3 length: 14 amino acids. The germline V gene encodes CDR1 LNHDA and CDR2 SQIVND (reference sequence). The V gene lost 3 bases and the J gene lost 4 bases, with 12 bases spanning the gap. The CDR3 spells CASSIRGQGYGYTF. The CDR3 region has the DNA TGTGCCAGTAGTATCCGGGGGCAGGGCTATGGCTACACCTTC.

V gene TRBV6-2 or TRBV6-3 combines with J gene TRBJ2-7, with TRBD2 as a possible D gene (5 bases). The CDR3 sequence is 14 residues long. Trimming removed 4 bases from V and 5 bases from J, with 15 bases in between. Looked up from germline, CDR1 is MNHEY and CDR2 is SVGEGT. The DNA for the CDR3 is TGTGCCAGCAGTTCCCCCCGAGGGAACGACGAGCAGTACTTC. Amino acids: CASSSPRGNDEQYF.

This sequence joins TRBV6-5 and TRBJ1-4; perhaps TRBD1 as D (5 bases). The CDR3 runs 15 residues. The germline V and J ends were trimmed by 6 bases and 0 bases, with 11 bases remaining between them. Germline CDR1 MNHEY, CDR2 SVGAGI. The CDR3: CASSLSGATNEKLFF. The CDR3 DNA sequence: TGTGCCAGCAGCTTGTCGGGGGCAACTAATGAAAAACTGTTTTTT.

This clone was seen once. This chain links TRBV19 with TRBJ2-7; D may be TRBD1 (5 bases). Germline V gene data show CDR1 as LNHDA and CDR2 as SQIVND (reference sequence). Between the trimmed V and J ends, which lost 2 bases and 6 bases, there was a span of 11 bases. The CDR3 covers 13 residues. The CDR3 nucleotides are TGTGCCAGTAGTATACCAGGGTTTAGCGAGCAGTACTTC. Residues: CASSIPGFSEQYF.

J is TRBJ2-7 and V is TRBV6-9; 14 bases fit TRBD2. CDR1 and CDR2 (germline): MNHGY, SVAAGI. The V and J ends lost 6 bases and 0 bases, in that order; junction bases with no gene match: 7. The CDR3 consists of 17 residues. CDR3 residues: CASRGGLAGESSYEQYF. The DNA for the CDR3 is TGTGCCAGCAGGGGGGGACTAGCGGGAGAAAGCTCCTACGAGCAGTACTTC.